These 26 T cell receptor beta chains share one sample of origin, sequenced in a study of T cells in Graves' hyperthyroidism and ophthalmopathy (dated by TCRdb to the late 2010s). Libraries were prepared through multiplex PCR. TCRdb shows the sequencer as Illumina HiSeq 2000. Amplification of TCR beta CDR3 regions was carried out from RNA transcripts. For the first round of RT-PCR on the TCR CDR3, the HTBI primer set was used together with the Qiagen OneStep RT-PCR kit. Clones were called with MiXCR by TCRdb after fastp trimmed the public reads at Q25, and only in-frame beta chains were retained. Each entry merges the rows of one CDR3 protein and shows their most common DNA and genes. The sample table contains hundreds of thousands of distinct CDR3 sequences; only one count was recorded for roughly 37% of them. The ten most abundant clones make up around 9.3% of the sample. The sample was blood. Receptors were obtained from a man between 18 and 35 years old with Graves' hyperthyroidism.

The genes are TRBV28 and TRBJ2-3; no definite D call. Trimming took off 6 bases at V and 1 base at J, with 5 bases between the two ends. The CDR3 sequence is 12 residues long. CDR1 MDHEN and CDR2 SYDVKM come from the germline V gene. Here the CDR3 DNA reads TGTGCCAGCAGCATGGGCACAGATACGCAGTATTTT. This encodes CASSMGTDTQYF.

The chain joins TRBV25-1 to TRBJ2-7, with 9 positions matching TRBD1. CDR1 and CDR2 from the germline V gene are MGHDK and SYGVNS. Germline trimming cut 5 bases from V and 5 bases from J; bases unmatched to any gene: 10. This CDR3 comprises 15 residues. The CDR3 here is CASSLWTGVLHEQYF. CDR3 bases: TGTGCCAGCAGTTTATGGACAGGGGTTCTCCACGAGCAGTACTTC.

This clonotype was observed at least ten times. CDR3 region: CASSRSWEAGETQYF. DNA for the CDR3: TGTGCCAGCAGCCGGAGTTGGGAAGCGGGAGAGACCCAGTACTTC. The V call is TRBV6-5, the J call TRBJ2-5; tentatively, D is TRBD2 (6 bases). CDR1 is MNHEY and CDR2 is SVGAGI in the germline V gene. V was trimmed by 6 bases and J by 4 bases, leaving 18 bases between them. The CDR3 covers 15 residues.

The chain couples TRBV20-1 to TRBJ2-5; the D is unclear. V lost 0 bases and J lost 4, with 12 bases in between. This CDR3 has 14 amino acids. Looked up from germline, CDR1 is DFQATT and CDR2 is SNEGSKA (reference sequence). The CDR3 DNA reads as TGCAGTGCTAGAGATGACCAGAACAGAGAGACCCAGTACTTC. This translates into CSARDDQNRETQYF.

This clonotype was observed many times. V is TRBV7-9 and J is TRBJ2-5, with TRBD1 identical over 11 bases. Germline V CDR1 and CDR2: SEHNR, FQNEAQ (reference sequence). The length of the CDR3 is 15 residues. V shed 3 bases, J shed 5 bases, and the junction held 5 bases outside the gene matches. Written as DNA, the CDR3 is TGTGCCAGCAGCTTCGGACAGGGGGCCAGGGAGACCCAGTACTTC. It codes for CASSFGQGARETQYF.

The chain links TRBV25-1 to TRBJ1-1; D might be TRBD1 (6 bases). Deletions cut 9 bases from V and 10 bases from J, with 21 bases between. The length of the CDR3 is 13 residues. Per the germline V gene, CDR1 is MGHDK and CDR2 is SYGVNS. The CDR3 DNA is TGTGCCAGTAGTATTAGCAGGGACAATCGAGCTTTCTTT. This translates into CASSISRDNRAFF.

Notes on this clonotype: The CDR3 carries no conserved terminal phenylalanine or tryptophan, so it likely arises from a read error. The limits of the CDR3 on the DNA are not certain, so only TCRdb's listed CDR3 is given. This chain uses TRBV15 with TRBJ1-6; the D segment call TRBD1 is taken from the table without a DNA check. The V gene's germline CDR1 is LNHNV and CDR2 YYDKDF (reference sequence). Both ends counted, the CDR3 spans 8 residues. The chain's CDR3 is CATSRDEG.

V gene TRBV5-6 combines with J gene TRBJ2-6; possible D gene TRBD1, 5 bases. V was trimmed by 4 bases and J by 4 bases, leaving 21 bases between them. Per germline, CDR1 SGHDT and CDR2 YYEEEE. This CDR3 is 18 amino acids long. The CDR3 nucleotides read TGTGCCAGCAGCCACTCGTCCTCTAGGGGCTCCGGGGCCAACGTCCTGACTTTC. Its protein is CASSHSSSRGSGANVLTF.

A few counts support this clonotype. The rearrangement links TRBV7-6 to TRBJ2-7; D ambiguous. Germline V gives CDR1 SGHVS, CDR2 FNYEAQ. The CDR3 runs to 15 residues. V dropped 2 bases and J dropped 1 base, with 12 bases sitting between them. CDR3 protein: CASSLKGGSSYEQYF. CDR3 nucleotide sequence: TGTGCCAGCAGCTTAAAAGGTGGCAGTTCCTACGAGCAGTACTTC.

CDR3 bases: TGCGCCAGCAGCTCGGACCTCGAAGACGAGCAGTACTTC. Its translation is CASSSDLEDEQYF. The chain links TRBV5-1 to TRBJ2-7; D is uncertain. Trimming removed 3 bases at V and 5 bases at J, with 12 bases between. Per germline, CDR1 SGHRS and CDR2 YFSETQ. This CDR3 contains 13 residues.

The rearrangement links TRBV4-3 to TRBJ1-5; 8 bases fit TRBD1. CDR1 and CDR2 from the germline V gene are LGHNA and YSLEER. This CDR3 contains 17 residues. V lost 1 base, J lost 7 bases, and 12 bases stayed unmatched. CDR3 protein: CASSQAGGRGGGQPQHF. CDR3 nucleotides: TGCGCCAGCAGCCAAGCAGGGGGCAGGGGAGGTGGGCAGCCCCAGCATTTT.

The CDR3 loop reads CASSFVPTANTGELFF. As DNA, the CDR3 is TGTGCCAGCAGTTTCGTCCCGACGGCGAACACCGGGGAGCTGTTTTTT. The chain joins TRBV9 to TRBJ2-2, with D uncertain. From germline, CDR1 is SGDLS and CDR2 YYNGEE. This CDR3 is 16 amino acids long. Trimming pared 5 bases from V and 0 bases from J, leaving 14 bases between.

This clonotype was seen a handful of times. This chain uses TRBV6-5 with TRBJ1-1, with D unclear. CDR1 and CDR2 (germline): MNHEY, SVGAGI. V was clipped by 7 bases and J by 7 bases, with 10 bases between them. CDR3 length equals 11 residues. This CDR3 is CASTRGNEAFF. The DNA for the CDR3 is TGTGCCAGCACACGAGGGAATGAAGCTTTCTTT.

The rearrangement joins TRBV7-9 to TRBJ2-7; possibly TRBD1 or TRBD2 for D (5 bases each). Trimming took 5 bases from V and 4 from J, leaving 18 bases between them. This CDR3 contains 15 residues. Germline lookup yields CDR1 SEHNR and CDR2 FQNEAQ (reference sequence). CDR3 in DNA: TGTGCCAGCAGCCCGGGACCGAAGAGACTATACGAGCAGTACTTC. Protein: CASSPGPKRLYEQYF.

The chain couples TRBV4-3 to TRBJ2-7, with 7 bases fitting TRBD2. Trimming cost V 0 bases and J 3 bases; bases outside gene matches: 5. The germline V gene encodes CDR1 LGHNA and CDR2 YSLEER. The CDR3 extends over 15 amino acids. For the CDR3, the DNA is TGCGCCAGCAGCCAAGACAGAGCGGGAATCTACGAGCAGTACTTC. This sequence encodes CASSQDRAGIYEQYF.

This clonotype appeared a single time. J is TRBJ1-1 and V is TRBV9; D gene uncertain. V shed 4 bases and J shed 3 bases, with 10 bases lying between them. CDR1 SGDLS and CDR2 YYNGEE come from the germline V gene. The CDR3 is 13 residues long. This CDR3 is CASSQLTDTEAFF. The CDR3 DNA reads as TGTGCCAGCAGCCAACTTACTGACACTGAAGCTTTCTTT.

This clonotype was counted at least ten times. V usage is TRBV15 and J usage is TRBJ1-1; 7 positions match TRBD1. Per the germline V gene, CDR1 is LNHNV and CDR2 is YYDKDF (reference sequence). This CDR3 region has 13 residues. V trimming: 7 bases; J trimming: 0 bases; junction bases outside the gene matches: 2. The DNA of the CDR3 is TGTGCCACCAAGACAGGGTTGAACACTGAAGCTTTCTTT. Translated: CATKTGLNTEAFF.

This rearrangement joins TRBV7-8 to TRBJ2-7; TRBD2 aligns across 8 bases. The V and J ends lost 1 base and 0 bases, in that order; junction bases with no gene match: 5. In germline, CDR1 is SGHVS, CDR2 FQNEAQ. The CDR3 is made up of 16 amino acids. The CDR3 loop is CASSLGASGGSYEQYF. CDR3 DNA: TGTGCCAGCAGCTTAGGAGCGAGCGGGGGCTCCTACGAGCAGTACTTC.

The genes are TRBV5-6 and TRBJ1-2; D is undetermined. There are 13 residues in the CDR3. V lost 3 bases, J lost 7 bases, and 13 bases lay in between. CDR1 and CDR2 from the germline V gene are SGHDT and YYEEEE. CDR3: CASSWGRSRGYTF. The CDR3 nucleotides read TGTGCCAGCAGCTGGGGTCGATCGCGTGGCTACACCTTC.

This clonotype occurred once. The genes are TRBV14 and TRBJ2-7; TRBD1 matches 9 bases. Germline values: CDR1 SGHDN, CDR2 FVKESK. After removal of 8 bases from V and 3 bases from J, the junction contained 5 bases not matched to a gene. The CDR3 consists of 13 residues. The CDR3 sequence: CASSHRGLYEQYF. The CDR3 region has the DNA TGTGCCAGCTCCCACAGGGGGCTCTACGAGCAGTACTTC.

The rearrangement joins TRBV5-1 to TRBJ1-3, with D tentatively TRBD1 (5 bases). This CDR3 region has 15 residues. V lost 3 bases, J lost 2 bases, and 12 bases lay in between. In germline, CDR1 is SGHRS, CDR2 YFSETQ. The CDR3 loop is CASSSGRPPGNTIYF. CDR3 nucleotide sequence: TGCGCCAGCAGCTCGGGACGGCCCCCTGGAAACACCATATATTTT.

This clonotype showed up many times. The rearrangement uses TRBV29-1 and TRBJ2-2; D not resolved. V lost 5 bases and J 7 bases, leaving 11 bases between the germline ends. The CDR3 length is 12 residues. The germline CDR1 and CDR2 sequences are SQVTM and ANQGSEA. CDR3 amino acids: CSVLLPYGELFF. CDR3 in DNA: TGCAGCGTTCTCCTGCCCTACGGGGAGCTGTTTTTT.

In this sample, this clonotype turned up once. The chain links TRBV19 to TRBJ2-7; TRBD1 matches 10 bases. The V segment lost 3 bases and the J segment 5 bases; nucleotides outside the gene matches: 4. The CDR3 has 14 residues. Germline V gene data show CDR1 as LNHDA and CDR2 as SQIVND (reference sequence). In DNA, the CDR3 is TGTGCCAGTAGTATGGGACAGGGGAGGCACGAGCAGTACTTC. It encodes CASSMGQGRHEQYF.

The V and J genes are TRBV6-6 and TRBJ2-5; possible D gene TRBD2, 6 bases. Trimming cost V 5 bases and J 9 bases, with 25 bases left between them. CDR1 MNHNY and CDR2 SVGAGI come from the germline V gene (reference sequence). The CDR3 runs to 16 residues. DNA for the CDR3: TGTGCCAGCAGTGAAGGGGACTCAGACATTCCCTGGGCCCAGTACTTC. Translated, it gives CASSEGDSDIPWAQYF.

Concerning this clonotype: Just one base apart from a much larger clone, this may be a read error. The chain joins TRBV19 to TRBJ1-1; unclear D gene. V was pared by 9 bases and J by 4 bases, with 18 bases between. Germline V CDR1 and CDR2: LNHDA, SQIVND (reference sequence). CDR3 length equals 14 residues. The CDR3 sequence is CASEGSIGLTEAFF. The CDR3 nucleotides read TGTGCCAGCGAAGGGTCGATAGGGCTCACTGAAGCTTTCTTT.

This rearrangement joins TRBV7-8 to TRBJ2-5; tentatively, D is TRBD2 (6 bases). The germline CDR1 and CDR2 sequences are SGHVS and FQNEAQ. V was trimmed by 0 bases and J by 3 bases, leaving 14 bases between them. This CDR3 is built from 16 residues. CDR3 nucleotide sequence: TGTGCCAGCAGCTTAGCGGTGCGGGGATTAAAAGAGACCCAGTACTTC. Amino acids: CASSLAVRGLKETQYF.